Sequencing of this T cell receptor (beta chain) was carried out in a study of blood T cells in healthy people across ages. Using a J-beta primer mix together with a sample-barcoded 5' primer, a second PCR was run for roughly 6 to 12 cycles. TCRdb used MiXCR to reprocess the 5' RACE reads, holding one entry per CDR3 protein. The sample holds about 1.7 million distinct CDR3 sequences, roughly 30% seen once. This clonotype has only a few counts. This clonotype originated in a woman in her twenties or thirties in good health. The sample comprised blood.

The CDR3 protein is CSATGQANYGYTF. CDR3 nucleotides: TGCAGTGCGACGGGACAGGCGAACTATGGCTACACCTTC. The V gene is TRBV20-1, the J gene TRBJ1-2, with TRBD1 matching 8 bases. The ends lost 6 bases at V and 2 bases at J; junction bases unmatched: 5. CDR3 length equals 13 residues. Germline V gene sequence: CDR1 DFQATT, CDR2 SNEGSKA (reference sequence).